This T cell receptor beta chain emerged from a study of shared clonotypes between healthy human individuals. The wider study: Donors were a couple of women and three men aged 18 to 49. The study, taken as a whole, reports: With few donors, the genetic and exposure-history diversity represented was limited.

Terminally differentiated effector memory CD45RA+ cells were left out of the naive CD8 fraction, which was CD45RO-negative and positively selected for CCR7. DNA at roughly 0.2 ug, around 30,000 T cell genomes, went into sorted-subset replicate PCRs. Per the original data handling: Junction-only immunoSEQ sequences carried no quality scores, so filtering differed. TCRdb's table, derived via immunoSEQ multiplex PCR, lists solely in-frame clones and lacks some. From that table come the V and J calls and clone size; the DNA was used to work out D and trimming. This table holds approximately 2,000,000 clones, around 95% found once. Concerning this clone: Its antigen is undetermined.

Germline V lookup: CDR1 MNHEY, CDR2 SMNVEV (reference sequence). V dropped 3 bases and J dropped 2 bases, with 9 bases sitting between them. The CDR3 spans 14 residues. V gene TRBV27 combines with J gene TRBJ2-3; D is unclear. This receptor was obtained from a man between 18 and 29 years old in good health. Some clones in this sample may be carry-over from other donors' samples. Sequences were obtained from naive CD8+ T cells from PBMCs. CDR3 coding DNA: TGTGCCAGCAGTTTTGCGGAATCCACAGATACGCAGTATTTT. It translates to CASSFAESTDTQYF.